This T cell receptor (beta chain) was found in a study of blood T cell repertoires in COVID-19. Study information: COVID-19 samples from acute and convalescent phases originated in the United States, Italy and Spain. In each case, the material was cDNA or gDNA derived from T cells, B-cell-depleted T cells, or PBMCs.

Study processing details: Amplifying reference gene primers gave estimates of nucleated cell counts. Profiled with immunoSEQ multiplex PCR; TCRdb holds only in-frame clones, not every one. V and J calls and clone size are copied from that table; D and trimming were computed from the DNA. Among about 49,000 clones listed, about 90% were seen once. V was clipped by 3 bases and J by 9 bases; unmatched bases: 12. The length of the CDR3 is 17 residues. In germline, CDR1 is SGDLS, CDR2 YYNGEE. This chain connects TRBV9 to TRBJ2-1; 13 nucleotides line up with TRBD2. This receptor was identified in a man older than 75 with acute or convalescent COVID-19. Input material: peripheral blood. CDR3 amino acids: CASSGRTSGGSFGEQFF. The CDR3 coding sequence is TGTGCCAGCAGCGGGCGGACTAGCGGGGGATCCTTCGGTGAGCAGTTCTTC.